The 27 T cell receptor beta chains listed next were all sequenced from one sample in a study of PD-L1 blockade in urothelial cancer. The time point was: pretreatment peripheral blood. Generated by immunoSEQ multiplex PCR, the TCRdb table keeps only in-frame clones and is missing some. The sample has about 37,000 clones, around 82% seen once. This sample comprised PBMCs, obtained around atezolizumab (anti-PD-L1) treatment. These receptors were obtained from a man aged 60 to 75 with urothelial cancer.

A single count supports this clone. This sequence joins TRBV7-6 and TRBJ2-2, with 7 bases fitting TRBD1. Germline V gene data show CDR1 as SGHVS and CDR2 as FNYEAQ. The V gene end was trimmed by 5 bases and the J gene end by 2 bases; junction bases not matched to a gene: 20. The CDR3 loop spans 20 amino acids. The CDR3 sequence is CASSRHLLAQGQLNTGELFF. CDR3 nucleotides: TGTGCCAGCAGCCGCCACCTCCTCGCCCAGGGACAGCTTAACACCGGGGAGCTGTTTTTT.

This chain links TRBV7-8 with TRBJ2-5, with 9 bases identical to TRBD2. The germline CDR1 and CDR2 sequences are SGHVS and FQNEAQ. Unmatched junction bases numbered 6, after V lost 4 bases and J lost 3 bases. The CDR3 runs to 15 residues. The DNA for the CDR3 is TGTGCCAGCAGCTCCAGTCCTAGCGGGAAAGAGACCCAGTACTTC. Its protein product is CASSSSPSGKETQYF. Full variable domain (outside the CDR3, taken from reference TRBV7-8 and TRBJ2-5): GAGVSQSPRYKVAKRGQDVALRCDPISGHVSLFWYQQALGQGPEFLTYFQNEAQLDKSGLPSDRFFAERPEGSVSTLKIQRTQQEDSAVYLCASSSSPSGKETQYFGPGTRLLVL.

V usage is TRBV21-1 and J usage is TRBJ2-2; TRBD2 is the table's D call and was not checked against the DNA. TRBV21-1 is flagged as a pseudogene. The CDR3 has 16 amino acids. The CDR3 region has the DNA TGTGCCAGCAGCAAAAAGAGGACTAGCTGCGCCGGGGAGCTGTTTTTT. This sequence encodes CASSKKRTSCAGELFF.

J is TRBJ1-5 and V is TRBV14, with TRBD1 as a possible D gene (6 bases). The CDR3 is 13 amino acids. Germline V gene data show CDR1 as SGHDN and CDR2 as FVKESK. V was clipped by 4 bases and J by 5 bases, with 9 bases between them. The CDR3 region has the DNA TGTGCCAGCAGCCCGGGGACATATCAGCCCCAGCATTTT. It yields the protein CASSPGTYQPQHF. The variable domain in full, with the rest retrieved from reference TRBV14 and TRBJ1-5, is EAGVTQFPSHSVIEKGQTVTLRCDPISGHDNLYWYRRVMGKEIKFLLHFVKESKQDESGMPNNRFLAERTGGTYSTLKVQPAELEDSGVYFCASSPGTYQPQHFGDGTRLSIL.

This chain links TRBV5-1 with TRBJ2-2, with TRBD1 identical over 11 bases. CDR3 size: 16 residues. The V gene end was trimmed by 4 bases and the J gene end by 2 bases; junction bases not matched to a gene: 4. CDR1 is SGHRS and CDR2 is YFSETQ in the germline V gene. CDR3 sequence reads: CASSPGTGGNTGELFF. The DNA of the CDR3 is TGCGCCAGCAGCCCGGGGACAGGGGGAAACACCGGGGAGCTGTTTTTT.

This clone was seen a handful of times. The chain carries TRBV27 and TRBJ2-7; D unresolved. Germline V lookup: CDR1 MNHEY, CDR2 SMNVEV (reference sequence). Trimming removed 2 bases at V and 2 bases at J, with 7 bases between. CDR3 length equals 13 residues. DNA for the CDR3: TGTGCCAGCAGTTTAGCAGGCACCTACGAGCAGTACTTC. It translates to CASSLAGTYEQYF.

The chain couples TRBV29-1 to TRBJ1-1, with D hard to call. V was shortened by 6 bases and J by 0 bases, with 17 bases between the two germline ends. In germline, CDR1 is SQVTM, CDR2 ANQGSEA. This CDR3 contains 15 residues. The DNA for the CDR3 is TGCAGCGTCCGAACGGGCGGGGTCATGAACACTGAAGCTTTCTTT. As protein: CSVRTGGVMNTEAFF.

The chain uses TRBV4-1 and TRBJ2-1; 14 bases fit TRBD2. V lost 3 bases and J lost 7; bases outside the gene matches: 2. Looked up from germline, CDR1 is MGHRA and CDR2 is YSYEKL. The CDR3 contains 15 residues. The CDR3 region has the DNA TGCGCCAGCAGCCATAGACTAGCGGGAGGGAATGAGCAGTTCTTC. Translated, it gives CASSHRLAGGNEQFF.

This clone has only one observation. The CDR3 loop reads CAWSVPADITRNTGELFF. The DNA of the CDR3 is TGTGCCTGGAGTGTACCTGCCGACATTACACGGAACACCGGGGAGCTGTTTTTT. V usage is TRBV30 and J usage is TRBJ2-2, with D uncertain. Germline V gives CDR1 GTSNPN, CDR2 SVGIG (reference sequence). The ends were cut back, 0 bases at V and 1 base at J, with 18 bases in the middle. The CDR3 runs to 18 residues. The full variable domain, completed using reference TRBV30 and TRBJ2-2, is SQTIHQWPATLVQPVGSPLSLECTVEGTSNPNLYWYRQAAGRGLQLLFYSVGIGQISSEVPQNLSASRPQDRQFILSSKKLLLSDSGFYLCAWSVPADITRNTGELFFGEGSRLTVL.

The rearrangement links TRBV5-1 to TRBJ2-2; 10 nucleotides align to TRBD2. The CDR3 has 16 residues. Losses at the gene ends were 4 bases for V and 0 bases for J; bases not matched to a gene: 3. The germline gives CDR1 SGHRS, CDR2 YFSETQ. CDR3 bases: TGCGCCAGCAGCACCGGACTAGCGGCGAACACCGGGGAGCTGTTTTTT. It is translated as CASSTGLAANTGELFF. The full variable domain, rest sourced from reference TRBV5-1 and TRBJ2-2, is KAGVTQTPRYLIKTRGQQVTLSCSPISGHRSVSWYQQTPGQGLQFLFEYFSETQRNKGNFPGRFSGRQFSNSRSEMNVSTLELGDSALYLCASSTGLAANTGELFFGEGSRLTVL.

The V and J genes are TRBV27 and TRBJ2-1; D gene uncertain. Trimming shortened V by 3 bases and J by 6 bases, and 15 bases separated the two germline ends. This CDR3 has 15 residues. The germline V gene has CDR1 MNHEY and CDR2 SMNVEV (reference sequence). CDR3 nucleotides: TGTGCCAGCAGTTTCTCCCCCCTAGGCCTCAATGAGCAGTTCTTC. Its protein is CASSFSPLGLNEQFF.

This clone came up a few times. This chain links TRBV7-2 with TRBJ1-1; tentatively, D is TRBD1 (5 bases). Germline V gene sequence: CDR1 SGHTA, CDR2 FQGNSA. Trimming shortened V by 3 bases and J by 2 bases, and 10 bases separated the two germline ends. This CDR3 is built from 14 residues. The CDR3 protein is CASSFSGGNTEAFF. CDR3 coding DNA: TGTGCCAGCAGCTTTAGCGGGGGAAACACTGAAGCTTTCTTT.

This clone was found once. The J gene is TRBJ1-1, the V gene TRBV7-6; a weak D match, TRBD1 (6 bases). Trimming pared 5 bases from V and 8 bases from J, leaving 15 bases between. The germline gives CDR1 SGHVS, CDR2 FNYEAQ. The CDR3 runs 13 residues. For the CDR3, the DNA is TGTGCCAGCAGCCGCCCTCCTGACAGGGAAGCTTTCTTT. Its protein is CASSRPPDREAFF.

The rearrangement joins TRBV5-6 to TRBJ1-2; D possibly corresponds to TRBD1 (5 bases). Trimming cost V 3 bases and J 1 base, with 13 bases left between them. Germline assignment: CDR1 SGHDT and CDR2 YYEEEE. This CDR3 contains 15 residues. The CDR3 DNA sequence: TGTGCCAGCAGCTACGCCCAGGGTAATAACTATGGCTACACCTTC. It yields the protein CASSYAQGNNYGYTF.

V and J are TRBV5-1 and TRBJ2-2, with D possibly TRBD1 on 5 matching bases. The germline V gene has CDR1 SGHRS and CDR2 YFSETQ. With 7 bases removed from V and 0 bases from J, the gap between germline ends came to 13 bases. The CDR3 totals 15 residues. The CDR3: CASRQGVTNTGELFF. CDR3 bases: TGCGCCAGCCGCCAAGGGGTTACGAACACCGGGGAGCTGTTTTTT.

The CDR3 spells CASSSRLGGPLYEQYF. As DNA, the CDR3 is TGTGCCAGCAGCTCCCGCCTAGGGGGACCCCTGTACGAGCAGTACTTC. The chain carries TRBV7-9 and TRBJ2-7, with D possibly matching TRBD1 (6 bases). The V and J ends lost 4 bases and 4 bases respectively, with 20 bases between them. The length of the CDR3 is 16 residues. Germline CDR1 reads SEHNR; CDR2 reads FQNEAQ (reference sequence).

The J gene is TRBJ1-5, the V gene TRBV10-1; TRBD1 matches 8 bases. The V gene's germline CDR1 is WNHNN and CDR2 SYGVQD (reference sequence). V was pared by 5 bases and J by 2 bases, with 2 bases of the junction left unmatched. CDR3 length equals 14 residues. The CDR3 DNA follows: TGCGCCAGCAGTCCAGGGGGCGGCAATCAGCCCCAGCATTTT. Translating gives CASSPGGGNQPQHF.

The J gene is TRBJ2-5, the V gene TRBV6-5, with 8 bases matching TRBD2. The CDR3 length is 14 residues. CDR1 and CDR2 (germline): MNHEY, SVGAGI. Losses at the gene ends were 9 bases for V and 1 base for J; bases not matched to a gene: 7. In DNA form, the CDR3 reads TGTGCCAGTACTCGGGGGGGGCCCCAAGAGACCCAGTACTTC. Residues: CASTRGGPQETQYF.

The rearrangement links TRBV30 to TRBJ2-2; D unresolved. The germline V and J ends were trimmed by 5 bases and 1 base, with 8 bases remaining between them. Looked up from germline, CDR1 is GTSNPN and CDR2 is SVGIG (reference sequence). The CDR3 covers 13 residues. The CDR3 region is CAWAGMNTGELFF. The CDR3 region has the DNA TGTGCCTGGGCCGGTATGAACACCGGGGAGCTGTTTTTT.

The chain has TRBV19 and TRBJ2-1; D perhaps matches TRBD1 (6 bases). There are 13 residues in the CDR3. Germline V CDR1 and CDR2: LNHDA, SQIVND (reference sequence). V shed 10 bases and J shed 6 bases, with 16 bases lying between them. In nucleotides, the CDR3 is TGTGCCACTCAAACCGGGACATTCAATGAGCAGTTCTTC. This gives the protein CATQTGTFNEQFF.

The chain links TRBV30 to TRBJ2-7; TRBD1 matches at 8 bases. The CDR3 totals 14 residues. Per germline, CDR1 GTSNPN and CDR2 SVGIG (reference sequence). Losses at the gene ends were 2 bases for V and 6 bases for J; bases not matched to a gene: 9. The DNA of the CDR3 is TGTGCCTGGAGTAGTGTCCAGGGGGCACGCGAGCAGTACTTC. It specifies CAWSSVQGAREQYF.

This clone occurred once. The chain links TRBV7-8 to TRBJ2-7, with TRBD2 matching over 9 bases. This CDR3 comprises 14 residues. Germline trimming cut 4 bases from V and 2 bases from J; bases unmatched to any gene: 3. The V gene's germline CDR1 is SGHVS and CDR2 FQNEAQ. The CDR3 region is CASSSGLATYEQYF. DNA of the CDR3: TGTGCCAGCAGCTCGGGACTAGCAACCTACGAGCAGTACTTC.

On this clone itself: Other DNA sequences within the sample encode an identical CDR3. The V and J genes are TRBV18 and TRBJ1-4, with no clear D. The CDR3 contains 12 residues. The ends were cut back, 6 bases at V and 7 bases at J, with 9 bases in the middle. Germline lookup yields CDR1 KGHSH and CDR2 LQKENI. The CDR3 DNA follows: TGTGCCAGCTCCCCTCGGGGTGAAAAACTGTTTTTT. As protein: CASSPRGEKLFF.

The chain couples TRBV9 to TRBJ2-1; D is perhaps TRBD2 (5 bases). The ends were cut back, 1 base at V and 8 bases at J, with 10 bases in the middle. The CDR3 sequence is 13 residues long. The germline CDR1 and CDR2 sequences are SGDLS and YYNGEE. CDR3 amino acids: CASSVTSLDEQFF. DNA for the CDR3: TGTGCCAGCAGCGTAACTAGTTTGGATGAGCAGTTCTTC. Filled out from reference TRBV9 and TRBJ2-1, the complete variable domain reads DSGVTQTPKHLITATGQRVTLRCSPRSGDLSVYWYQQSLDQGLQFLIQYYNGEERAKGNILERFSAQQFPDLHSELNLSSLELGDSALYFCASSVTSLDEQFFGPGTRLTVL.

V is TRBV7-2 and J is TRBJ2-1; weak D call: TRBD2 (5 bases). Trimming took 5 bases from V and 4 from J, leaving 21 bases between them. Germline CDR1 and CDR2: SGHTA and FQGNSA. The CDR3 consists of 17 residues. The CDR3 coding sequence is TGTGCCAGCAGCCTGCCGACTTTTAGCGCTAGATACAATGAGCAGTTCTTC. Its translation: CASSLPTFSARYNEQFF.

This chain links TRBV7-2 with TRBJ2-1, with a possible D match to TRBD2 (6 bases). V lost 0 bases and J lost 9, with 12 bases in between. The CDR3 consists of 14 residues. Germline CDR1 SGHTA, CDR2 FQGNSA. The DNA of the CDR3 is TGTGCCAGCAGCTTAGCAGGGAGGTACGGTGAGCAGTTCTTC. Encoded protein: CASSLAGRYGEQFF.

V usage is TRBV18 and J usage is TRBJ1-1; D may be TRBD1 (6 bases). Germline CDR1 and CDR2: KGHSH and LQKENI. The CDR3 extends over 14 amino acids. V was cut by 6 bases and J by 3 bases, with 14 bases left in between. The CDR3 protein is CASSDRSSDTEAFF. CDR3 sequence (DNA): TGTGCCAGCTCTGACAGGTCGAGTGACACTGAAGCTTTCTTT.